A single sample gave rise to the 25 T cell receptor beta chains below, sequenced in a study of CD8 T cells in ankylosing spondylitis. TCRdb reprocessed the 5' RACE reads with MiXCR, giving one entry per CDR3 protein. The repertoire consists of some 300,000 distinct CDR3 sequences, with around 21% occurring once and the leading ten covering about 3.5%. The sequenced sample consisted of blood, either unsorted or a sorted T cell fraction (not recorded which). The receptors were gathered from a female donor with ankylosing spondylitis or in good health (not recorded which).

The chain employs TRBV27 and TRBJ2-3; a possible D gene is TRBD1 (5 bases). Trimming left V 3 bases short and J 3 bases short, with 16 bases between. Per the germline V gene, CDR1 is MNHEY and CDR2 is SMNVEV (reference sequence). There are 16 residues in the CDR3. The CDR3 sequence: CASSFWGHGRTDTQYF. The CDR3 nucleotides read TGTGCCAGCAGTTTCTGGGGCCATGGAAGGACAGATACGCAGTATTTT.

This chain connects TRBV14 to TRBJ2-7; possibly TRBD1 for D (6 bases). Germline CDR1 reads SGHDN; CDR2 reads FVKESK. This CDR3 has 13 amino acids. With 6 bases removed from V and 3 bases from J, the gap between germline ends came to 12 bases. The CDR3 spells CASSDRTSYEQYF. The CDR3 DNA follows: TGTGCCAGCAGTGACAGGACAAGCTACGAGCAGTACTTC. Complete variable domain (other parts from reference TRBV14 and TRBJ2-7): EAGVTQFPSHSVIEKGQTVTLRCDPISGHDNLYWYRRVMGKEIKFLLHFVKESKQDESGMPNNRFLAERTGGTYSTLKVQPAELEDSGVYFCASSDRTSYEQYFGPGTRLTVT.

This clonotype was counted ten times or more. The gene calls are TRBV14 and TRBJ2-7, with D perhaps TRBD1 or TRBD2 (6 bases each). The CDR3 runs to 18 residues. Trimming stripped 5 bases from V and 1 base from J, with 24 bases between. CDR1 is SGHDN, CDR2 FVKESK, per germline. CDR3 bases: TGTGCCAGCAGCGCCGGGGGACACTCGTTTAGGGGATCCTACGAGCAGTACTTC. It is translated as CASSAGGHSFRGSYEQYF.

The chain combines TRBV24-1 with TRBJ1-5; 8 bases align to TRBD1. Losses at the gene ends were 7 bases for V and 7 bases for J; bases not matched to a gene: 5. The germline CDR1 and CDR2 sequences are KGHDR and SFDVKD. This CDR3 is 13 amino acids long. The CDR3 bases are TGTGCCACCAGCGACAGGGGTACACAGCCCCAGCATTTT. It translates to CATSDRGTQPQHF.

This clonotype has more than one count but fewer than ten. The chain joins TRBV28 to TRBJ1-2; 7 bases line up with TRBD1. With 7 bases clipped from V and 7 bases from J, the junction kept 15 bases outside the gene matches. The length of the CDR3 is 15 residues. CDR1 is MDHEN and CDR2 is SYDVKM in the germline V gene. The CDR3 DNA follows: TGTGCCAGCACCCGTCCGGGACAGCTAAGCAGTGGCTACACCTTC. Its translation is CASTRPGQLSSGYTF.

This clonotype showed up just a few times. V gene TRBV20-1 combines with J gene TRBJ2-1; maybe TRBD1 (6 bases). This CDR3 is built from 14 residues. The V end was cut by 5 bases, the J end by 0 bases, with 11 bases between. Germline assignment: CDR1 DFQATT and CDR2 SNEGSKA (reference sequence). The CDR3 DNA reads as TGCAGTGCTGAGGGGGAAAGCTCCTACAATGAGCAGTTCTTC. Translated: CSAEGESSYNEQFF.

This clonotype was observed a few times. V gene TRBV2 combines with J gene TRBJ2-7, with 9 bases matching TRBD2. The ends lost 9 bases at V and 0 bases at J; junction bases unmatched: 3. This CDR3 is built from 13 residues. The germline CDR1 and CDR2 sequences are SNHLY and FYNNEI. This chain's CDR3 is CASSSGVSYEQYF. The CDR3 region has the DNA TGTGCCAGTTCTAGCGGGGTCTCCTACGAGCAGTACTTC.

The V call is TRBV12-3 or TRBV12-4, the J call TRBJ1-4; D is ambiguous. The CDR3 runs to 11 residues. V was pared by 3 bases and J by 8 bases, with 4 bases between. The CDR3 is CASSFYEKLFF. As DNA, the CDR3 is TGTGCCAGCAGTTTTTACGAAAAACTGTTTTTT.

This clonotype came up a few times. The chain joins TRBV20-1 to TRBJ2-7; a weak D match, TRBD2 (6 bases). The V and J ends lost 0 bases and 6 bases respectively, with 18 bases between them. CDR3 length: 15 amino acids. CDR1 is DFQATT, CDR2 SNEGSKA, per germline (reference sequence). The CDR3, as DNA: TGCAGTGCTAGAGAGGGCGGGCCCCTAGCGAGCGAGCAGTACTTC. Its translation: CSAREGGPLASEQYF.

In nucleotides, the CDR3 is TGCGCCAGCAGCCGACAGGCTAGCGGGAGATATGCCGGGGAGCTGTTTTTT. Translation gives CASSRQASGRYAGELFF. The chain uses TRBV4-3 and TRBJ2-2, with 10 bases that match TRBD2. The CDR3 extends over 17 amino acids. The germline V gene encodes CDR1 LGHNA and CDR2 YSLEER. Trimming cost V 4 bases and J 6 bases; bases outside gene matches: 11.

The genes are TRBV5-1 and TRBJ2-7, with 10 positions matching TRBD2. Germline CDR1 is SGHRS and CDR2 is YFSETQ. Trimming at V came to 0 bases and at J to 3 bases, leaving 3 bases not matched to a gene. The CDR3 is 15 amino acids. DNA of the CDR3: TGCGCCAGCAGCTTGGCCCCTAGCGGGAGCTACGAGCAGTACTTC. It translates to CASSLAPSGSYEQYF.

The rearrangement links TRBV7-2 to TRBJ2-2, with 9 bases aligning to TRBD1. Germline V CDR1 and CDR2: SGHTA, FQGNSA. J gave up 5 bases and V 6 bases, and 10 bases lay outside the gene matches. This CDR3 is built from 16 residues. CDR3 in DNA: TGTGCCAGCAGTCAACGTCGGACAGGGGATACCGGGGAGCTGTTTTTT. It codes for CASSQRRTGDTGELFF.

This clonotype was recorded a few times. The chain is built from TRBV6-2 or TRBV6-3 and TRBJ2-7, with D tentatively TRBD1 (5 bases). There are 14 residues in the CDR3. Trimming took 4 bases from V and 2 from J, leaving 12 bases between them. Germline V gene sequence: CDR1 MNHEY, CDR2 SVGEGT. The CDR3 nucleotides read TGTGCCAGCAGTTCCTGGGGCTCCCCCTACGAGCAGTACTTC. Translation gives CASSSWGSPYEQYF.

The rearrangement links TRBV7-2 to TRBJ2-1, with 9 bases identical to TRBD1. Germline CDR1 is SGHTA and CDR2 is FQGNSA. This CDR3 has 16 amino acids. V lost 5 bases and J lost 6; bases outside the gene matches: 11. CDR3 nucleotide sequence: TGTGCCAGCAGCCGAGCCGGGACAGGGAGGATCAATGAGCAGTTCTTC. This translates into CASSRAGTGRINEQFF.

The chain links TRBV10-2 to TRBJ2-1; D is possibly TRBD1 or TRBD2 (5 bases each). Germline V gene data show CDR1 as WSHSY and CDR2 as SAAADI. Trimming took 5 bases from V and 8 from J, leaving 13 bases between them. The length of the CDR3 is 13 residues. Written as DNA, the CDR3 is TGCGCCAGCAGTCTGGGACCAGATTATGAGCAGTTCTTC. Translation gives CASSLGPDYEQFF.

The chain has TRBV20-1 and TRBJ2-7; the D gene is possibly TRBD1 (6 bases). V lost 6 bases to trimming and J lost 1 base, with 13 bases between them. Per the germline V gene, CDR1 is DFQATT and CDR2 is SNEGSKA (reference sequence). This CDR3 is 13 amino acids long. CDR3 in DNA: TGCAGTGCAGACAAGGGGGAATCCTACGAGCAGTACTTC. Translation: CSADKGESYEQYF.

In its sample, this clonotype was seen many times. The rearrangement uses TRBV7-9 and TRBJ1-1, with D unclear. Germline assignment: CDR1 SEHNR and CDR2 FQNEAQ (reference sequence). Trimming cost V 3 bases and J 2 bases, with 10 bases left between them. This CDR3 comprises 14 residues. CDR3: CASSLDLGNTEAFF. As DNA, the CDR3 is TGTGCCAGCAGCTTGGACCTTGGTAACACTGAAGCTTTCTTT.

This clonotype was detected only a few times. The rearrangement links TRBV7-8 to TRBJ1-5; D is uncertain. V was trimmed by 1 base and J by 6 bases, leaving 7 bases between them. The CDR3 covers 13 residues. Germline CDR1 SGHVS, CDR2 FQNEAQ. The DNA of the CDR3 is TGTGCCAGCAGCTTAGAGCGGCGTCAGCCCCAGCATTTT. This encodes CASSLERRQPQHF.

The chain is built from TRBV29-1 and TRBJ2-5, with a possible D match to TRBD1 (6 bases). The germline V gene encodes CDR1 SQVTM and CDR2 ANQGSEA. V lost 7 bases to trimming and J lost 3 bases, with 15 bases between them. The CDR3 is 13 amino acids. This chain's CDR3 is CSGAGQNKETQYF. The CDR3 nucleotides are TGCAGCGGCGCCGGACAGAATAAAGAGACCCAGTACTTC.

This clonotype was counted a few times. The V and J genes are TRBV7-2 and TRBJ2-7; D is ambiguous. Germline lookup yields CDR1 SGHTA and CDR2 FQGNSA. Trimming stripped 1 base from V and 6 bases from J, with 7 bases between. CDR3 length equals 12 residues. The CDR3 spells CASSLDIGEQYF. The CDR3 nucleotides are TGTGCCAGCAGCTTAGATATCGGCGAGCAGTACTTC.

This rearrangement joins TRBV28 to TRBJ1-2; D not certain. V was pared by 7 bases and J by 3 bases, with 9 bases between. This CDR3 region has 12 residues. The germline gives CDR1 MDHEN, CDR2 SYDVKM. CDR3 amino acids: CASNRRHYGYTF. For the CDR3, the DNA is TGTGCCAGCAACAGAAGACACTATGGCTACACCTTC.

This chain connects TRBV10-3 to TRBJ1-2; no clear D gene. The CDR3 contains 12 residues. With 7 bases removed from V and 3 bases from J, the gap between germline ends came to 9 bases. Germline CDR1 and CDR2: ENHRY and SYGVKD. The CDR3 loop is CAITGADYGYTF. The CDR3 DNA reads TGTGCCATCACGGGCGCAGACTATGGCTACACCTTC.

This clonotype occurred many times. The chain uses TRBV29-1 and TRBJ2-7; D not resolved. The CDR3 is 11 residues long. The V gene's germline CDR1 is SQVTM and CDR2 ANQGSEA. Trimming pared 4 bases from V and 0 bases from J, leaving 4 bases between. The CDR3 sequence: CSVVGSYEQYF. As DNA, the CDR3 is TGCAGCGTTGTGGGCTCCTACGAGCAGTACTTC.

The chain carries TRBV20-1 and TRBJ1-1, with TRBD1 matching over 9 bases. The CDR3 totals 13 residues. V shed 3 bases and J 5 bases; nucleotides not matched to a gene: 4. Germline V lookup: CDR1 DFQATT, CDR2 SNEGSKA (reference sequence). The CDR3 region has the DNA TGCAGTGCTAGCCGAGGGACAGGGACTGAAGCTTTCTTT. It yields the protein CSASRGTGTEAFF.

In this sample, this clonotype turned up a few times. This chain connects TRBV9 to TRBJ2-1; 9 bases match TRBD1. The germline V gene has CDR1 SGDLS and CDR2 YYNGEE. V shed 0 bases, J shed 9 bases, and the junction held 10 bases outside the gene matches. CDR3 size: 16 residues. CDR3 in amino acids: CASSVEGTGTGGEQFF. CDR3 coding DNA: TGTGCCAGCAGCGTAGAAGGGACAGGGACGGGGGGTGAGCAGTTCTTC.